This TCR beta chain was obtained from a study of T cells after somatic rescue of genetic block. In its sample, this clone was seen once. This CDR3 contains 13 residues. The germline gives CDR1 MNHNS, CDR2 SASEGT. Trimming cost V 6 bases and J 3 bases, with 12 bases left between them. Clones were sequenced by immunoSEQ multiplex PCR, and TCRdb holds only the in-frame ones, with some missing. This sample has about 11,000 clones, with roughly 70% found just once. The sample comprised peripheral blood mononuclear cells (PBMCs). The TCR was taken from a boy younger than 18. This chain joins TRBV6-1 and TRBJ2-7; D ambiguous. DNA for the CDR3: TGTGCCAGCAGACCCCCCGGTGGCTACGAGCAGTACTTC. Amino acid sequence: CASRPPGGYEQYF.